These T cell receptor beta chains were read from a single sample in a study of human T cells and chemical hapten exposure. TCRdb fed the RACE reads into MiXCR, producing one record per CDR3 protein. The sample has around 350,000 distinct CDR3 sequences, over 5% seen once. The specimen was whole blood, collected in connection with sensitization to the hapten diphenylcyclopropenone (DPC). These receptors originate from a woman aged 18 to 35 with alopecia areata. Some clones in this sample may be carry-over from other donors' samples. The CDR3 runs from the conserved cysteine through the conserved F or W. Each record gives: clone size, J gene, V gene, D gene, CDR3 protein, CDR3 DNA. The D gene is left open where the match is weak. Size values are once, few and many counts, or a class for expanded clones, and some rows have none.

many,TRBJ2-1,TRBV6-4,TRBD2,CASSRTSGDGRNEQFF,TGTGCCAGCAGTAGAACTAGCGGGGACGGGCGCAATGAGCAGTTCTTC
many,TRBJ1-4,TRBV5-1,-,CASSQGHPPREMFF,TGCGCCAGCAGCCAGGGACACCCTCCGCGGGAGATGTTTTTT
few,TRBJ1-2,TRBV6-2/TRBV6-3,TRBD1,CASSKGDRNYGYTF,TGTGCCAGCAGTAAAGGGGACAGAAACTATGGCTACACCTTC
few,TRBJ2-2,TRBV19,TRBD1,CATRDRDTGELFF,TGTGCCACCCGGGACAGAGACACCGGGGAGCTGTTTTTT
many,TRBJ1-4,TRBV6-2/TRBV6-3,TRBD1,CASSGTGSYEKLFF,TGTGCCAGCAGCGGGACAGGGAGTTATGAAAAACTGTTTTTT
-,TRBJ1-5,TRBV27,TRBD1,CASSSWDSLNSNQPQHF,TGTGCCAGCAGTTCTTGGGACAGCCTGAATAGCAATCAGCCCCAGCATTTT
-,TRBJ2-6,TRBV12-3/TRBV12-4,-,CAIRPIGHHSGANVLTF,TGTGCCATACGTCCTATCGGACACCACTCTGGGGCCAACGTCCTGACTTTC
few,TRBJ2-1,TRBV6-2/TRBV6-3,-,CASSYSYNEQFF,TGTGCCAGCAGTTACAGCTACAATGAGCAGTTCTTC
-,TRBJ1-1,TRBV20-1,-,CSATPSGLNTEAFF,TGCAGTGCTACCCCCAGCGGCTTGAACACTGAAGCTTTCTTT
-,TRBJ1-5,TRBV11-2,-,CASSFDGGSNQPQHF,TGTGCCAGCAGCTTTGACGGGGGAAGCAATCAGCCCCAGCATTTT
few,TRBJ2-3,TRBV11-2,-,CASSLVQGSDTQYF,TGTGCCAGCAGCTTAGTTCAGGGCTCAGATACGCAGTATTTT
-,TRBJ2-7,TRBV27,TRBD1,CASSRPGQGFYEQYF,TGTGCCAGCAGTCGCCCGGGACAGGGTTTTTACGAGCAGTACTTC
once,TRBJ2-7,TRBV11-2,-,CASSRKSSTGDFYEQYF,TGTGCCAGCAGCCGAAAATCCAGTACAGGTGACTTCTACGAGCAGTACTTC
few,TRBJ1-2,TRBV12-3/TRBV12-4,-,CASSLRQLTNYGYTF,TGTGCCAGCAGTTTAAGACAGCTAACTAACTATGGCTACACCTTC
-,TRBJ2-2,TRBV28,-,CASSLGKDTGELFF,TGTGCCAGCAGTTTGGGAAAAGACACCGGGGAGCTGTTTTTT
-,TRBJ2-3,TRBV27,TRBD1,CASRVDRGRADTQYF,TGTGCCAGCAGAGTGGACAGGGGTCGGGCAGATACGCAGTATTTT
many,TRBJ1-2,TRBV2,-,CASWDRGKDGYTF,TGTGCCAGCTGGGACCGCGGAAAGGACGGCTACACCTTC
-,TRBJ1-2,TRBV28,TRBD1,CASRRTGAGDDGYTF,TGTGCCAGCAGAAGGACAGGGGCAGGGGACGATGGCTACACCTTC
few,TRBJ1-1,TRBV20-1,-,CSVAGSMGTEAFF,TGCAGTGTGGCAGGGTCCATGGGCACTGAAGCTTTCTTT
many,TRBJ1-1,TRBV5-6,TRBD1,CASSGTGEEDTEAFF,TGTGCCAGCAGCGGCACAGGGGAGGAGGACACTGAAGCTTTCTTT
few,TRBJ1-5,TRBV28,-,CASSLYRVQPQHF,TGTGCCAGCAGTTTGTACAGGGTTCAGCCCCAGCATTTT
-,TRBJ2-1,TRBV4-3,-,CASSQVRTGSLQGEQFF,TGCGCCAGCAGCCAAGTCAGAACAGGGTCCCTCCAGGGGGAGCAGTTCTTC
many,TRBJ1-1,TRBV6-5,-,CASSYVGKWDTEAFF,TGTGCCAGCAGTTACGTTGGGAAATGGGACACTGAAGCTTTCTTT
few,TRBJ2-7,TRBV18,TRBD2,CASSTSASGVLDYEQYF,TGTGCCAGCTCAACGTCCGCTAGCGGGGTACTCGACTACGAGCAGTACTTC
many,TRBJ1-1,TRBV20-1,-,CSASGGAPQDSEAFF,TGCAGTGCTAGTGGGGGCGCACCTCAGGACTCTGAAGCTTTCTTT
few,TRBJ1-5,TRBV24-1,-,CATSPRGAYSNQPQHF,TGTGCCACCAGCCCCCGGGGGGCCTATAGCAATCAGCCCCAGCATTTT
-,TRBJ2-1,TRBV4-2,TRBD2,CASSQGSGGVNEQFF,TGTGCCAGCAGCCAAGGTAGCGGGGGGGTTAATGAGCAGTTCTTC
many,TRBJ2-1,TRBV29-1,TRBD2,CSVEHPSGGAEQFF,TGCAGCGTTGAACATCCTAGCGGGGGAGCTGAGCAGTTCTTC
many,TRBJ2-7,TRBV4-3,TRBD1,CASSQDLGRGQYEQYF,TGCGCCAGCAGCCAAGATCTGGGCAGGGGGCAGTACGAGCAGTACTTC
-,TRBJ1-4,TRBV6-6,TRBD1,CASSYLGTGLEKLFF,TGTGCCAGCAGTTACTTGGGGACAGGGCTTGAAAAACTGTTTTTT
few,TRBJ2-1,TRBV3-1,TRBD1,CASQRGTGAYNEQFF,TGTGCCAGTCAGAGGGGGACAGGGGCTTACAATGAGCAGTTCTTC
-,TRBJ1-2,TRBV6-2/TRBV6-3,TRBD1,CASSYSNRQGGGYTF,TGTGCCAGCAGTTACTCCAACCGACAGGGCGGTGGCTACACCTTC
few,TRBJ2-7,TRBV5-1,TRBD1,CASSESRGREQYF,TGCGCCAGCAGCGAGTCCAGGGGGCGCGAGCAGTACTTC
-,TRBJ1-6,TRBV19,-,CASTRALRGVGDSPLHF,TGTGCCAGTACCCGTGCCCTCCGCGGGGTCGGCGATTCACCCCTCCACTTT
many,TRBJ2-6,TRBV4-3,-,CASSQTQSYSGANVLTF,TGCGCCAGCAGCCAGACACAGAGTTACTCTGGGGCCAACGTCCTGACTTTC
many,TRBJ1-2,TRBV10-3,-,CAITGEGLYGYTF,TGTGCCATCACAGGCGAAGGCCTCTATGGCTACACCTTC
few,TRBJ2-7,TRBV7-2,TRBD1,CASSLRDSPYEQYF,TGTGCCAGCAGCTTAAGGGACAGCCCCTACGAGCAGTACTTC
few,TRBJ1-2,TRBV6-7,-,CASSSPRTGSNYGYTF,TGTGCCAGCAGTTCCCCCCGTACAGGGTCTAACTATGGCTACACCTTC
-,TRBJ1-5,TRBV7-2,-,CASSLGRDYSNQPQHF,TGTGCCAGCAGCTTAGGGCGGGATTATAGCAATCAGCCCCAGCATTTT
-,TRBJ1-1,TRBV10-3,-,CAISPGEMNTEAFF,TGTGCCATCAGTCCGGGGGAGATGAACACTGAAGCTTTCTTT
-,TRBJ2-5,TRBV3-1,-,CASSPIIDAKETQYF,TGTGCCAGCAGCCCTATAATTGACGCGAAAGAGACCCAGTACTTC
-,TRBJ2-7,TRBV18,-,CASSAFPDRRDYEQYF,TGTGCCAGCTCAGCATTTCCCGACAGGCGGGACTACGAGCAGTACTTC
many,TRBJ2-6,TRBV7-6,TRBD1,CASSLARQGFSGANVLTF,TGTGCCAGCAGCTTAGCGCGACAGGGTTTTTCTGGGGCCAACGTCCTGACTTTC
-,TRBJ2-3,TRBV6-5,-,CASTGTATDTQYF,TGTGCCAGTACTGGGACTGCCACAGATACGCAGTATTTT
few,TRBJ1-5,TRBV4-2,TRBD1,CASSQGQGGQPQHF,TGTGCCAGCAGCCAAGGACAGGGTGGTCAGCCCCAGCATTTT
-,TRBJ2-5,TRBV5-1,-,CASRRGRTTQETQYF,TGCGCCAGCCGCCGAGGACGGACCACACAAGAGACCCAGTACTTC
-,TRBJ1-6,TRBV7-9,-,CASSLVMGGASPLHF,TGTGCCAGCAGCTTAGTAATGGGGGGCGCTTCACCCCTCCACTTT
-,TRBJ1-1,TRBV5-5,-,CASSRVGQPNTEAFF,TGTGCCAGCAGCCGCGTCGGACAGCCGAACACTGAAGCTTTCTTT
-,TRBJ2-3,TRBV6-2/TRBV6-3,-,CASRWGRTDTQYF,TGTGCCAGCAGGTGGGGGCGCACAGATACGCAGTATTTT
-,TRBJ1-6,TRBV4-2,-,CASSQVRGGDSPLHF,TGTGCCAGCAGCCAAGTTCGGGGAGGTGATTCACCCCTCCACTTT
-,TRBJ2-2,TRBV6-5,TRBD2,CASVPGTSGTGELFF,TGTGCCAGCGTTCCAGGGACTAGCGGGACCGGGGAGCTGTTTTTT
many,TRBJ2-2,TRBV5-1,-,CASSPGTELTNTGELFF,TGCGCCAGCAGCCCCGGGACGGAGCTCACGAACACCGGGGAGCTGTTTTTT
-,TRBJ1-2,TRBV6-6,-,CASSLRETYGYTF,TGTGCCAGCAGCCTCAGGGAGACCTATGGCTACACCTTC
-,TRBJ1-5,TRBV20-1,-,CSANREKGVYSNQPQHF,TGCAGTGCTAACCGGGAGAAGGGTGTATATAGCAATCAGCCCCAGCATTTT
many,TRBJ1-1,TRBV6-5,-,CASDRRSGDHTEAFF,TGTGCCAGCGACAGGCGATCAGGGGATCACACTGAAGCTTTCTTT